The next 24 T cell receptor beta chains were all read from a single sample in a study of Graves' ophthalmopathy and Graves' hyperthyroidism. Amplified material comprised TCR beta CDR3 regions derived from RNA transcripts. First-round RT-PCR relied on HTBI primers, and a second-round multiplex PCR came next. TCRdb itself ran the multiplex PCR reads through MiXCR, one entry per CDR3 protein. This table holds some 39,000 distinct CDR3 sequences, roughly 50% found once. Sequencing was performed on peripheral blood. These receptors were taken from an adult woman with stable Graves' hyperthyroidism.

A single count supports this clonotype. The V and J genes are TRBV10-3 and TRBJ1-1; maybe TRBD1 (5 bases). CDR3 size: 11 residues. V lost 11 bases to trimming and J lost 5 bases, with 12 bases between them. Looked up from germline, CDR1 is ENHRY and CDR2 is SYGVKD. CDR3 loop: CAVTGGTEAFF. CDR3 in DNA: TGTGCCGTCACGGGGGGGACTGAAGCTTTCTTT.

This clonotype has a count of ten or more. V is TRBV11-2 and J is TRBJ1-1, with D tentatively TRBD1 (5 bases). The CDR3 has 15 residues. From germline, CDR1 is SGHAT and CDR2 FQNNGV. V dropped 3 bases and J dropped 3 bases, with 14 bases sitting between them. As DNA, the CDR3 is TGTGCCAGCAGCTTCGGGGGGAGCGAGCACACTGAAGCTTTCTTT. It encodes CASSFGGSEHTEAFF.

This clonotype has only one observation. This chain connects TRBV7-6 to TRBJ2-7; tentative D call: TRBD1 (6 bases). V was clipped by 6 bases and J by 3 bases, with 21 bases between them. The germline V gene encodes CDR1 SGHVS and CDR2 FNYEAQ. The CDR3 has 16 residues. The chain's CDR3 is CASSHSFFGRGYEQYF. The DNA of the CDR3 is TGTGCCAGCAGTCACTCCTTCTTCGGCAGGGGCTACGAGCAGTACTTC.

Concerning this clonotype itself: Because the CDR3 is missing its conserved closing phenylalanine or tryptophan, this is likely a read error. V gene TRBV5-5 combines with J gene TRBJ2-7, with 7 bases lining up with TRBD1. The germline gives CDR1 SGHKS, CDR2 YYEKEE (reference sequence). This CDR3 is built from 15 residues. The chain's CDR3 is CANSLRPTGSYEQYS. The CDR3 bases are TGTGCCAACAGCCTCCGACCGACAGGGTCCTACGAGCAGTACTCC.

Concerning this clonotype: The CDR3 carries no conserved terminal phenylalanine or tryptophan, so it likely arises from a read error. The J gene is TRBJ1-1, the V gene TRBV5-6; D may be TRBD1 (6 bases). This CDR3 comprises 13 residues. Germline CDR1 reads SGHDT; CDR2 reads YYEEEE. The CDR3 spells CASSPGQNTKAFL. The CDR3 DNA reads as TGTGCCAGCAGCCCAGGACAGAACACTAAAGCTTTCCTT.

DNA for the CDR3: TGCAGTGCTAGCTCCGGGACAGCAAGATACGAGCAGTACTTC. Protein: CSASSGTARYEQYF. The chain recombines TRBV20-1 with TRBJ2-7, with 7 bases that match TRBD1. Trimming at V came to 3 bases and at J to 4 bases, leaving 9 bases not matched to a gene. The CDR3 has 14 amino acids. The germline V gene has CDR1 DFQATT and CDR2 SNEGSKA (reference sequence).

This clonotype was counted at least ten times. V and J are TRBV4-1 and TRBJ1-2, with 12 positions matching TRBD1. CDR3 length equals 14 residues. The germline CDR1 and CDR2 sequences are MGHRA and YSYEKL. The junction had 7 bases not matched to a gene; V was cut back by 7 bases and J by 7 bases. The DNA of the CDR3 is TGCGCCAGCACCGGGACAGGGGGCGCATCTGGCTACACCTTC. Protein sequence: CASTGTGGASGYTF.

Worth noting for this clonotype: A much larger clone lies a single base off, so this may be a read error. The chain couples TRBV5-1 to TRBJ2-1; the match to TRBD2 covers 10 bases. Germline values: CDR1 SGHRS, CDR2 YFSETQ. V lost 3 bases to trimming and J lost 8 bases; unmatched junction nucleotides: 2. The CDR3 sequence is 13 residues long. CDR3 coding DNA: TGCGCCAGCAGCTACGGGACTAGCGATGAGCAGTTCTTC. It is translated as CASSYGTSDEQFF.

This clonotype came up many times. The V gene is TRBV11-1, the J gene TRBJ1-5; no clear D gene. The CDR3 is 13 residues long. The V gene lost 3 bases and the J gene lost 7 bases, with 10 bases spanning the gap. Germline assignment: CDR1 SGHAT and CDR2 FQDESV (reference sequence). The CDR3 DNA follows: TGTGCCAGCAGCTTGGCAGCGGGGCAGCCCCAGCATTTT. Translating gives CASSLAAGQPQHF.

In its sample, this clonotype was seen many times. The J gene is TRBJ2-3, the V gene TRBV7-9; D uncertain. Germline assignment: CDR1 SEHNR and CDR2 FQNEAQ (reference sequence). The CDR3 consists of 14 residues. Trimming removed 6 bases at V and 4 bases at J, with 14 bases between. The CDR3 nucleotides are TGTGCCAGCAGTTCCCAGGTGCAGGCAGATACGCAGTATTTT. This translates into CASSSQVQADTQYF.

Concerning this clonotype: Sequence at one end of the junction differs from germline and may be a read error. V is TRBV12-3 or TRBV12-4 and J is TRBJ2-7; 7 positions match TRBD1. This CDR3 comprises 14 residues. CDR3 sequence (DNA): TGTGCCGGCAGTTTAGGGGGCGGCGCCTACGAGCAGTACTTC. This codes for CAGSLGGGAYEQYF.

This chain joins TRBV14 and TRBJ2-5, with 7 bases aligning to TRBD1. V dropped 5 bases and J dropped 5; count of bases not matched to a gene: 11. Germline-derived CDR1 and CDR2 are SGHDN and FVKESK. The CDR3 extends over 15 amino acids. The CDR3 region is CASSGAGGGRETQYF. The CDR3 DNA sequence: TGTGCCAGCAGCGGTGCAGGGGGTGGAAGGGAGACCCAGTACTTC.

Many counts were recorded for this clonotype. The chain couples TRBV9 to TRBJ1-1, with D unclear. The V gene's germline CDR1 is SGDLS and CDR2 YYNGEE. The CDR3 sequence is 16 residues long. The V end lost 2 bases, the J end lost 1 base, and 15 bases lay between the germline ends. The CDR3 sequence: CASSVLTGWGNTEAFF. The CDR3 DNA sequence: TGTGCCAGCAGCGTCTTGACGGGGTGGGGGAACACTGAAGCTTTCTTT.

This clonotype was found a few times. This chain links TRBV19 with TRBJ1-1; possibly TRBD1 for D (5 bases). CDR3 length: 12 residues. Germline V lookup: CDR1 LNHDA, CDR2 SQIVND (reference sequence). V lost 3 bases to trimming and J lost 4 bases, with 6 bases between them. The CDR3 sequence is CASSMGRTEAFF. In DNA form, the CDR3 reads TGTGCCAGTAGTATGGGACGCACTGAAGCTTTCTTT.

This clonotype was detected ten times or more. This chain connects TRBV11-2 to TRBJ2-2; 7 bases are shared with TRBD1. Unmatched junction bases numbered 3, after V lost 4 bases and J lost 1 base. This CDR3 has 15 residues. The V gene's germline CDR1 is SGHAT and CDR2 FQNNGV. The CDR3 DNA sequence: TGTGCCAGCAGCTCGACAGGGCTGAACACCGGGGAGCTGTTTTTT. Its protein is CASSSTGLNTGELFF.

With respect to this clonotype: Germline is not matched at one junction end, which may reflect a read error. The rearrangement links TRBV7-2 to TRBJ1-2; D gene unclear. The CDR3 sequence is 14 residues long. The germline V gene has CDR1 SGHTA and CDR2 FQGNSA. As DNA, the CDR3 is TGTGCCAGCAGTTTAGACACCTCAAACTATGGCTACACCTTC. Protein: CASSLDTSNYGYTF.

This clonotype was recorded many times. The CDR3 sequence: CASSNRDGVPFRQETQYF. The CDR3 DNA reads as TGTGCCAGCAGCAACCGGGACGGCGTCCCTTTTAGGCAAGAGACCCAGTACTTC. The rearrangement uses TRBV7-9 and TRBJ2-5; D could derive from TRBD1 or TRBD2 (5 bases each). Germline lookup yields CDR1 SEHNR and CDR2 FQNEAQ (reference sequence). The CDR3 loop spans 18 amino acids. V lost 5 bases and J 2 bases, leaving 24 bases between the germline ends. The full variable domain, completed using reference TRBV7-9 and TRBJ2-5, is DTGVSQNPRHKITKRGQNVTFRCDPISEHNRLYWYRQTLGQGPEFLTYFQNEAQLEKSRLLSDRFSAERPKGSFSTLEIQRTEQGDSAMYLCASSNRDGVPFRQETQYFGPGTRLLVL.

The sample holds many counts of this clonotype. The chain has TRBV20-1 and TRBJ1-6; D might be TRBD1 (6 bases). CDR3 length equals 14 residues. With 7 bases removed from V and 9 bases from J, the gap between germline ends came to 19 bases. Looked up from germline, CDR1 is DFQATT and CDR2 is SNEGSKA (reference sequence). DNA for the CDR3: TGCAGTGGGGATGTTTGGGGGCGTAGTTCACCCCTCCACTTT. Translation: CSGDVWGRSSPLHF.

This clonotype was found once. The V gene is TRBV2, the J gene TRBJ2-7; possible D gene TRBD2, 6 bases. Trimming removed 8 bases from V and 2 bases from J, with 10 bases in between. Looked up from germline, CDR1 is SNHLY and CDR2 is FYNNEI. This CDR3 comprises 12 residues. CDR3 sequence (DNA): TGTGCCAGCCGGCGGGATACCTACGAGCAGTACTTC. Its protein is CASRRDTYEQYF.

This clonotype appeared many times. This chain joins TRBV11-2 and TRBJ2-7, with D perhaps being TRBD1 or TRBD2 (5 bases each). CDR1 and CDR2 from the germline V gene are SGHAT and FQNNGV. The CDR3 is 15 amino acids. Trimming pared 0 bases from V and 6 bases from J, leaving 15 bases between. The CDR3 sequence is CASSLDGGWLGEQYF. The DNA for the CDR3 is TGTGCCAGCAGCTTAGATGGGGGTTGGCTGGGCGAGCAGTACTTC.

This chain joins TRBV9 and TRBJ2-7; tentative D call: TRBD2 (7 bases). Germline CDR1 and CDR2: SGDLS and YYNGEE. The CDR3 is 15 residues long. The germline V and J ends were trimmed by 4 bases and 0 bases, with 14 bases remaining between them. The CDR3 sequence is CASSRGGGASYEQYF. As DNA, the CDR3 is TGTGCCAGCAGCCGTGGGGGGGGGGCCTCCTACGAGCAGTACTTC.

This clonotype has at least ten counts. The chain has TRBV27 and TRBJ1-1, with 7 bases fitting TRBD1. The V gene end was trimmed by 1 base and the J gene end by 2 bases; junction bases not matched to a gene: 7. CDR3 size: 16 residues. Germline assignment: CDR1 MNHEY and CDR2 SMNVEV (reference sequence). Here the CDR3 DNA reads TGTGCCAGCAGTTTATGGGGTGACAGGGCCAACACTGAAGCTTTCTTT. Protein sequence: CASSLWGDRANTEAFF.

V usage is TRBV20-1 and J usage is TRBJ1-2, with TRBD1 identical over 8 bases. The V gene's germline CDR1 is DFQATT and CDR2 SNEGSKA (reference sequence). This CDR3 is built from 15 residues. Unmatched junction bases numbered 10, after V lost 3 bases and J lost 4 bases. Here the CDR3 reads CSARSPGQDVYGYTF. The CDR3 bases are TGCAGTGCTAGGAGTCCGGGACAGGACGTCTATGGCTACACCTTC.

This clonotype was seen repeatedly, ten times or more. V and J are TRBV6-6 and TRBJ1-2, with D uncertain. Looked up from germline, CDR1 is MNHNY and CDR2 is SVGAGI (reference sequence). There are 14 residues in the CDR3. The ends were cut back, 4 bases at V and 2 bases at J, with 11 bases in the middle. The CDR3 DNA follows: TGTGCCAGCAGTTTACGACTCCCAAACTATGGCTACACCTTC. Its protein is CASSLRLPNYGYTF.